This T cell receptor (beta chain) was sequenced for a study of OX40 agonist ivuxolimab in advanced cancers. Context from the whole study: Ivuxolimab, which targeted the costimulatory receptor OX40 (CD134), was an agonistic, fully human IgG2 monoclonal antibody. Intravenous ivuxolimab was administered to patients every 2 weeks at six dose levels: 0.01, 0.1, 0.3, 1.5, 3 and 10 mg/kg. Among the approximately 50 dose-escalation patients, around 19 had hepatocellular carcinoma, around 15 melanoma, 9 renal cell carcinoma and 9 head and neck cancer. The dose-escalation cohort was roughly 80% male with a mean age of approximately 59 years, ranging from roughly 20 to 80. Prior anti-PD-1, anti-PD-L1 or anti-CTLA-4 therapy was permitted, and approximately 40% of dose-escalation patients had received checkpoint inhibitors. Partial responses were achieved by three dose-escalation patients, of whom one had hepatocellular carcinoma and two had cutaneous melanoma. Peripheral TCRbeta sequencing aimed to test whether ivuxolimab altered TCR sequence diversity and caused clonal T-cell expansion. The monotherapy dose-escalation portion (N = 52 patients) of the phase I ivuxolimab trial is reported in the paper. General conclusions and limits of the study: After ivuxolimab, CD8+ T cells had more expanded clones than CD4+ T cells on average. The antigen specificity of the peripheral T cells that underwent clonal expansion was not determined. Low levels of normalized T-cell clonal expansion were also shown by some nonresponding patients. In the 0.1-3.0 mg/kg groups, partial responders had among the lowest normalized peripheral clonal expansion, particularly in CD8+ T cells. At doses of 0.1 to 3.0 mg/kg, clonal expansion of both CD4+ and CD8+ blood T cells was observed from baseline to week 6.

Patients with a history of autoimmune disease or receiving systemic immunosuppression were excluded from the trial. Peripheral blood for TCR sequencing was collected from all dose cohorts at baseline, on cycle 4 day 1, and on cycle 7 day 1. The samples were drawn from a first-in-human, open-label, multicenter phase I dose-escalation trial of ivuxolimab. The trial enrolled adults with locally advanced or metastatic head and neck squamous cell, hepatocellular, melanoma or renal cell carcinoma. Before TCR sequencing, CD4+ and CD8+ T cells were separately sorted from peripheral blood. The CDR3 has 15 amino acids, counting the end cysteine and phenylalanine. The sequence is cut down to CDR3 DNA, 45 bases in frame from base 1. The germline V gene encodes CDR1 ENHRY and CDR2 SYGVKD. The germline V and J ends show losses of 3 bases and 6 bases respectively, and no gene match explains 8 bases of the junction.

To sequence the TCRbeta CDR3 region, genomic DNA was isolated from the sorted cells. The immunoSEQ Assay was used to sequence the TCRbeta CDR3 regions. Held by TCRdb, this immuneACCESS table contains in-frame sequences only and omits some clones. Under half of the omission traces to an unresolved V gene where checked; the cause of the rest is unknown. The sample table holds 53,000 or so clones, of which less than 90% were seen once. The ten largest account for about 0.65% of the sample. In the case of this clone: Its antigen is still unknown. No much larger clone is present one base from it, and per-base qualities are unavailable.

Rearrangement joined TRBV10-3 to TRBJ1-5, with TRBD1 identical over 7 junction bases. The sequenced sample was CD4+ or CD8+ T cells sorted from blood, obtained in a trial of the OX40 agonist ivuxolimab. This receptor was obtained from an adult with an advanced solid tumor such as melanoma, head and neck, liver or kidney cancer. The CDR3 protein sequence reads: CAISDLQGSSQPQHF. The sequenced DNA is TGTGCCATCAGTGATTTACAGGGGTCCAGTCAGCCCCAGCATTTT.